This TCR beta chain comes out of a study of identical twins. TCRdb re-called the 5' RACE reads with MiXCR, one entry per CDR3 protein. The sample yields roughly 190,000 distinct CDR3 sequences, more than 15% seen once. The table lists this clonotype with a few counts. Trimming pared 5 bases from V and 4 bases from J, leaving 10 bases between. Germline V gene lookup returns CDR1 SGHNT and CDR2 YENEEA. CDR3 size: 13 residues. These data also featured in a second study, about T cells expressing NK-cell markers.

The clonotype originates from a young woman in good health. The chain couples TRBV11-3 to TRBJ2-3; possible D gene TRBD1, 6 bases. Sequencing was done on a sample of CD8+ T cells sorted from blood. The CDR3 coding sequence is TGTGCCAGCAGCGGCAGGGGCCCAGATACGCAGTATTTT. Its translation: CASSGRGPDTQYF.